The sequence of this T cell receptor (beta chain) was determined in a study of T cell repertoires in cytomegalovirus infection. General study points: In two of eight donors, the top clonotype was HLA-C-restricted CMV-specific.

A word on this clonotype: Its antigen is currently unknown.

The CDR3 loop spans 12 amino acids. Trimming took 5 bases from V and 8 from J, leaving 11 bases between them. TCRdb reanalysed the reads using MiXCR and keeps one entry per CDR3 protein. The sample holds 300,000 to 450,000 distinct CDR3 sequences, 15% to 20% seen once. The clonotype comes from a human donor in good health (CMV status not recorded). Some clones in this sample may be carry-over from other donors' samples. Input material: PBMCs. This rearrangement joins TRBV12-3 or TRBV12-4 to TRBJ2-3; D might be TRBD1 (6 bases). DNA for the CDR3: TGTGCCAGCAGTCCTAAAGGGGGTACGCAGTATTTT. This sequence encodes CASSPKGGTQYF.